This TCR beta chain is drawn from a study of cytomegalovirus exposure and HLA in healthy donors. Study-level background: The Caucasian-associated ancestry cluster contained about 80% of the 300 to 400 genotyped donors. Study results and limitations: Later analysis revealed greater clonal expansion in HLA-associated TCR beta chains than in equally common others.

CDR1 and CDR2 from the germline V gene are SEHNR and FQNEAQ (reference sequence). The CDR3 spans 15 residues. After removal of 2 bases from V and 5 bases from J, the junction contained 6 bases not matched to a gene. With respect to this clone: As yet, its antigen is unknown.

The PCR had 60 Vbeta and 13 Jbeta primers. Sequenced by immunoSEQ multiplex PCR; TCRdb stores in-frame clones only, minus some. The table shows around 120,000 clones, with 60% to 85% occurring only once. The clonotype was recovered from a woman in her thirties or forties in good health and CMV-seropositive. Source material: PBMCs. The chain is built from TRBV7-9 and TRBJ2-1; 7 bases agree with TRBD2. CDR3 DNA sequence: TGTGCCAGCAGCTTAACCAAGGCGGGAGACAATGAGCAGTTCTTC. Protein: CASSLTKAGDNEQFF. Combining the CDR3 with reference TRBV7-9 and TRBJ2-1 gives the whole variable domain DTGVSQNPRHKITKRGQNVTFRCDPISEHNRLYWYRQTLGQGPEFLTYFQNEAQLEKSRLLSDRFSAERPKGSFSTLEIQRTEQGDSAMYLCASSLTKAGDNEQFFGPGTRLTVL.